The 2 T cell receptor beta chains reported below all come from one sample, sequenced in a study of cytomegalovirus exposure and HLA in healthy donors. Assay: immunoSEQ multiplex PCR; the TCRdb copy retains only in-frame clones and omits some. The sample shows 110,000 to 150,000 clones, more than 80% of them seen only once. The material sequenced was PBMCs. These TCRs come from a woman aged 25 to 45 in good health and CMV-seropositive.

On this clone itself: A junction end diverges from the germline sequence, so it may reflect a read error. This specimen includes other DNA sequences encoding the same CDR3. The chain is built from TRBV2 and TRBJ1-1; 7 nucleotides line up with TRBD1. CDR1 and CDR2 (germline): SNHLY, FYNNEI. The CDR3 has 14 amino acids. CDR3 in amino acids: CASNSIRGNTEAFF. In nucleotides, the CDR3 is TGTGCCAGCAACTCAATCAGGGGGAACACTGAAGCCTTCTTT.

The genes are TRBV20-1 and TRBJ1-2, with no clear D. The length of the CDR3 is 11 residues. Trimming removed 6 bases from V and 6 bases from J, with 11 bases in between. CDR1 is DFQATT, CDR2 SNEGSKA, per germline (reference sequence). The CDR3 reads CSAKGGNGYTF. CDR3 DNA: TGCAGTGCCAAAGGAGGGAATGGCTACACCTTC.